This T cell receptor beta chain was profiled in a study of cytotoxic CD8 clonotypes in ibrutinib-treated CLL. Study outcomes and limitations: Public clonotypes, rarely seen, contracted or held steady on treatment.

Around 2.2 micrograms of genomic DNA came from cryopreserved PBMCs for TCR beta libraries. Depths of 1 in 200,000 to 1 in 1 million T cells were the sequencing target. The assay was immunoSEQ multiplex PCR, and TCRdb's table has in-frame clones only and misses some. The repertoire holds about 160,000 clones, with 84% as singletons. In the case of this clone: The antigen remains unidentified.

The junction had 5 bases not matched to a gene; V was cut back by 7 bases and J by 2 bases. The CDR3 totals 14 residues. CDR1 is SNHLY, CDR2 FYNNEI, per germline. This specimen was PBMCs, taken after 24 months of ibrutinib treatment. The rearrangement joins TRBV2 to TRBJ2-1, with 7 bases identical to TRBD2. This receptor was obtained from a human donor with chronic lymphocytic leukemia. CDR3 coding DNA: TGTGCCAGCACGGCGGGAGAGGCCTACAATGAGCAGTTCTTC. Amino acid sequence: CASTAGEAYNEQFF.